Included here is one T cell receptor (beta chain) sequence, with context. Its antigen remains unknown. A modified ARM-PCR protocol with three rounds of nested PCR amplified TCRbeta. TCRdb reanalysed the multiplex PCR reads using MiXCR and keeps one entry per CDR3 protein. In the table there are about 75,000 distinct CDR3 sequences, around 70% of which are singletons. This specimen belongs to a study of tumor and adjacent non-tumor tissue in lung cancer. About the research overall: Histology: 12 adenocarcinoma, 2 squamous cell carcinoma, 1 small cell lung cancer. Samples averaged approximately 3.9 million productive TCRbeta reads each. Study-level findings and limits: Tumor tissue had significantly higher TCR diversity than normal lung.

RNA was extracted from bulk tissue without any cell sorting. Distant lung tissue was collected more than 3 cm away from the tumor edge. Newly diagnosed lung cancer patients had thoracic surgery in China, August–late 2014, without prior chemotherapy. This sequence originates from a woman in her forties or fifties with non-small cell lung cancer. Sequencing was done on a sample of distant non-tumor lung tissue.

The CDR3 reads CANSFSVGSKDTQYF. In DNA form, the CDR3 reads TGTGCCAACAGTTTCTCTGTGGGGTCCAAAGATACGCAGTATTTT. The rearrangement joins TRBV11-1 to TRBJ2-3; D is uncertain. Trimming pared 10 bases from V and 5 bases from J, leaving 22 bases between. CDR1 and CDR2 from the germline V gene are SGHAT and FQDESV (reference sequence). This CDR3 is built from 15 residues.